This is a list of T cell receptor beta chains from one sample in a study of blood T cell repertoires in COVID-19. Profiling relied on immunoSEQ multiplex PCR, and the TCRdb table lists in-frame clones only, not all of them. This table has 160,000 or so clones, approximately 81% appearing once. The material sequenced was PBMCs or T cells enriched from blood (not recorded which). The receptor set was obtained from a woman in her fifties or sixties who had recovered from COVID-19. CDR3s include the opening cysteine and the closing phenylalanine or tryptophan. D genes are given only for firm matches. For some rows the clone size is stated as once, few or many, or as a class when expanded; others skip it.

TRBD2	TRBV7-9	16	TRBJ2-3	NA	TGTGCCAGCAGCTTAACTAGCGGGAGGGTTGCGGATACGCAGTATTTT	CASSLTSGRVADTQYF
NA	TRBV10-3	15	TRBJ2-2	NA	TGTGCCACCGCGGAGGGGGGGCTAGACACCGGGGAGCTGTTTTTT	CATAEGGLDTGELFF
NA	TRBV4-1	14	TRBJ1-1	NA	TGCGCCAGCAGCCAAGAGGATGAGGCCACTGAAGCTTTCTTT	CASSQEDEATEAFF
NA	TRBV5-6	15	TRBJ2-3	NA	TGTGCCAGCAGCTTCCGACAGGTCGGCACAGATACGCAGTATTTT	CASSFRQVGTDTQYF
TRBD2	TRBV2	17	TRBJ2-2	NA	TGTGCCACCGCGAGAGCGGCAGGGCCGCGGGGGACCGGGGAGCTGTTTTTT	CATARAAGPRGTGELFF
TRBD1	TRBV19	15	TRBJ2-1	few	TGTGCCAGTAGTTCGGACAGGGCGATAGGGGATGAGCAGTTCTTC	CASSSDRAIGDEQFF
TRBD2	TRBV7-9	15	TRBJ2-5	NA	TGTGCCAGCAGCCAACTAGCGGGGGCTCAAGAGACCCAGTACTTC	CASSQLAGAQETQYF
NA	TRBV5-1	13	TRBJ1-6	few	TGCGCCAGCAGCTTGGCCGGGGGGCTTCCCCTCCACTTT	CASSLAGGLPLHF
TRBD2	TRBV10-3	15	TRBJ2-5	NA	TGTGCCATCAGTGGAACTAGCGGGACCCAAGAGACCCAGTACTTC	CAISGTSGTQETQYF
NA	TRBV27	16	TRBJ1-5	NA	TGTGCCAGCAGTTTATCTGGGCCATTAGGGGTGTCCACCCAGCATTTT	CASSLSGPLGVSTQHF
TRBD1	TRBV9	15	TRBJ1-1	NA	TGTGCCAGCAGCGCTTGGGACAGCGAGAACACTGAAGCTTTCTTT	CASSAWDSENTEAFF
NA	TRBV14	13	TRBJ2-3	once	TGTGCCAGCAGCAATGAACTCACAGATACGCAGTATTTT	CASSNELTDTQYF
TRBD1	TRBV3-1/TRBV3-2	14	TRBJ2-7	NA	TGTGCCAGCAGCCAAGGTTACAGGGGCTCCGAGCAGTACTTC	CASSQGYRGSEQYF
NA	TRBV20-1	10	TRBJ2-7	NA	TGCAGTGCTAGACCTTACGAGCAGTACTTC	CSARPYEQYF
NA	TRBV5-1	14	TRBJ1-1	NA	TGCGCCAGCAGCTTGGGCGCGGCGGGCACTGAAGCTTTCTTT	CASSLGAAGTEAFF
TRBD2	TRBV10-2	17	TRBJ2-7	NA	TGCGCCAGCGGGGTTGAGCGGCGACTAGCGGGCGGCTACGAGCAGTACTTC	CASGVERRLAGGYEQYF
NA	TRBV6-2/TRBV6-3	18	TRBJ2-2	NA	TGTGCCAGCAGTTTTAATTCGGGGAGGCATTCGAACACCGGGGAGCTGTTTTTT	CASSFNSGRHSNTGELFF
NA	TRBV28	17	TRBJ1-4	NA	TGTGCCAGCAGTTTCCCCATTTCCGGAACGACCACGGGAAAACTGTTTTTT	CASSFPISGTTTGKLFF
NA	TRBV3-1/TRBV3-2	15	TRBJ1-6	NA	TGTGCCAGCAGCCAAGAAAGCGCTAGGCCCAAAAACCTCCACTTT	CASSQESARPKNLHF
TRBD2	TRBV7-2	14	TRBJ2-7	NA	TGTGCCAGCAGCCAGGGACTAGCTCCCTACGAGCAGTACTTC	CASSQGLAPYEQYF
TRBD2	TRBV23-1	16	TRBJ2-7	NA	TGCGCCAGCAGTCAATGGGAGGGAGCGATCTCCTACGAGCAGTACTTC	CASSQWEGAISYEQYF
NA	TRBV19	15	TRBJ2-1	NA	TGTGCCAGTAGCCCTAGAGGGATCTCCTACAATGAGCAGTTCTTC	CASSPRGISYNEQFF
NA	TRBV4-3	15	TRBJ2-1	NA	TGCGCCAGCAGCCCGGACAGTAGCTCCTACAATGAGCAGTTCTTC	CASSPDSSSYNEQFF